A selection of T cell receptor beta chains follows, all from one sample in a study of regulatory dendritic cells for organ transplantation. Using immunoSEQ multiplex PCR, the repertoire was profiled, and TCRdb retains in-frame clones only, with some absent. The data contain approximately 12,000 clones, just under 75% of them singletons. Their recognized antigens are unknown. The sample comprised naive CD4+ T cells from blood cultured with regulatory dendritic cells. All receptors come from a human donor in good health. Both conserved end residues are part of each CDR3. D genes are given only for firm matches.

cdr3_aa: CASKGGQMNTGELFF
v_call: TRBV6-6
j_call: TRBJ2-2
d_call: -

cdr3_aa: CASSGDGGLTGELFF
v_call: TRBV5-1
j_call: TRBJ2-2
d_call: -

cdr3_aa: CASSWGHYNSPLHF
v_call: TRBV6-5
j_call: TRBJ1-6
d_call: -

cdr3_aa: CASTSPGDPGNTIYF
v_call: TRBV25-1
j_call: TRBJ1-3
d_call: -

cdr3_aa: CAWSQEAMVFQYF
v_call: TRBV30
j_call: TRBJ2-5
d_call: -

cdr3_aa: CASSFYRDSEAFF
v_call: TRBV11-2
j_call: TRBJ1-1
d_call: TRBD1

cdr3_aa: CAISDPGTTGEQYF
v_call: TRBV10-3
j_call: TRBJ2-7
d_call: -

cdr3_aa: CASSLWTRNSPLHF
v_call: TRBV5-4
j_call: TRBJ1-6
d_call: -

cdr3_aa: CSVGQGHEQYF
v_call: TRBV29-1
j_call: TRBJ2-7
d_call: TRBD1

cdr3_aa: CASSPGGIGTDTQYF
v_call: TRBV7-9
j_call: TRBJ2-3
d_call: -

cdr3_aa: CASSLAGEKLFF
v_call: TRBV5-1
j_call: TRBJ1-4
d_call: -

cdr3_aa: CASSLAWGGAQTQYF
v_call: TRBV5-4
j_call: TRBJ2-5
d_call: -

cdr3_aa: CASSQGGSSDTDTQYF
v_call: TRBV4-2
j_call: TRBJ2-3
d_call: -

cdr3_aa: CASSHNRVNTEAFF
v_call: TRBV4-1
j_call: TRBJ1-1
d_call: -

cdr3_aa: CASSQPRDSSEKLFF
v_call: TRBV4-1
j_call: TRBJ1-4
d_call: -

cdr3_aa: CASSVAQGLNEKLFF
v_call: TRBV9
j_call: TRBJ1-4
d_call: -

cdr3_aa: CASSKGGVPGYTF
v_call: TRBV28
j_call: TRBJ1-2
d_call: -

cdr3_aa: CASKKNSRSEKLFF
v_call: TRBV19
j_call: TRBJ1-4
d_call: -

cdr3_aa: CAIRPQGPRSGNTIYF
v_call: TRBV10-3
j_call: TRBJ1-3
d_call: -

cdr3_aa: CASSFGDRGIYEQYF
v_call: TRBV5-1
j_call: TRBJ2-7
d_call: TRBD1

cdr3_aa: CASSTYPRGRTYEQYF
v_call: TRBV5-4
j_call: TRBJ2-7
d_call: TRBD1

cdr3_aa: CASSLASLAEQFF
v_call: TRBV5-1
j_call: TRBJ2-1
d_call: -

cdr3_aa: CASSIAGPGGSPLHF
v_call: TRBV5-8
j_call: TRBJ1-6
d_call: -

cdr3_aa: CAIRARAWMRGMQQPQHF
v_call: TRBV10-3
j_call: TRBJ1-5
d_call: -

cdr3_aa: CSVGALYGYTF
v_call: TRBV29-1
j_call: TRBJ1-2
d_call: -

cdr3_aa: CASSGPFGAEQYF
v_call: TRBV11-2
j_call: TRBJ2-7
d_call: -

cdr3_aa: CSANEAYEQYF
v_call: TRBV20-1
j_call: TRBJ2-7
d_call: -

cdr3_aa: CASSLGAGFPF
v_call: TRBV5-6
j_call: TRBJ1-2
d_call: -

cdr3_aa: CASSSTSRGRWIGYTF
v_call: TRBV5-1
j_call: TRBJ1-2
d_call: TRBD1

cdr3_aa: CASIPGGEGTAFF
v_call: TRBV5-5
j_call: TRBJ1-1
d_call: -

cdr3_aa: CASSPRRDNQPQHF
v_call: TRBV18
j_call: TRBJ1-5
d_call: -

cdr3_aa: CASSSSPTTAYNEQFF
v_call: TRBV9
j_call: TRBJ2-1
d_call: -

cdr3_aa: CASSPGQRRTDTQYF
v_call: TRBV5-1
j_call: TRBJ2-3
d_call: -

cdr3_aa: CASSQSTGYIEQFF
v_call: TRBV2
j_call: TRBJ2-1
d_call: -

cdr3_aa: CASSLDRATYEQYF
v_call: TRBV7-9
j_call: TRBJ2-7
d_call: TRBD1

cdr3_aa: CASSLRVSYEQYF
v_call: TRBV11-1
j_call: TRBJ2-7
d_call: -

cdr3_aa: CASSLAGGQETQYF
v_call: TRBV7-2
j_call: TRBJ2-5
d_call: TRBD2

cdr3_aa: CASSFPDRAGGYTF
v_call: TRBV5-1
j_call: TRBJ1-2
d_call: TRBD1

cdr3_aa: CASSPFSGADNEQFF
v_call: TRBV19
j_call: TRBJ2-1
d_call: TRBD2

cdr3_aa: CASSYSGAGAGELFF
v_call: TRBV5-1
j_call: TRBJ2-2
d_call: -

cdr3_aa: CASSETSRREQFF
v_call: TRBV2
j_call: TRBJ2-1
d_call: TRBD2

cdr3_aa: CASSEAAGGNEKLFF
v_call: TRBV6-1
j_call: TRBJ1-4
d_call: -

cdr3_aa: CASSPPLGQVTYEQYF
v_call: TRBV18
j_call: TRBJ2-7
d_call: TRBD1

cdr3_aa: CASSQSLLAGAYNEQFF
v_call: TRBV5-1
j_call: TRBJ2-1
d_call: TRBD2

cdr3_aa: CASSLGQANYEQYF
v_call: TRBV5-4
j_call: TRBJ2-7
d_call: -

cdr3_aa: CASSLAGGAGTEAFF
v_call: TRBV11-3
j_call: TRBJ1-1
d_call: -

cdr3_aa: CASSQSGDRGFEGRSPLHF
v_call: TRBV23-1
j_call: TRBJ1-6
d_call: TRBD1